This T cell receptor beta chain derives from a study of radiotherapy plus CTLA-4 blockade in lung cancer. About this clone itself: Its specificity is unknown.

Germline V CDR1 and CDR2: SGHNT, YENEEA. V lost 7 bases, J lost 5 bases, and 11 bases lay in between. The CDR3 is 13 residues long. Profiling relied on immunoSEQ multiplex PCR, and the TCRdb table lists in-frame clones only, not all of them. Of some 70,000 clones listed, about 80% are singletons. Study-wide points: Reported findings show early blood T cell clone dynamics, with interferon-beta, best predicted response.

This specimen consisted of peripheral blood, obtained from a patient treated with radiotherapy plus ipilimumab. The chain couples TRBV11-3 to TRBJ2-2, with no clear D. The sequence came from a human donor with non-small cell lung cancer who had a complete response to radiotherapy plus ipilimumab. The CDR3 nucleotides are TGTGCCAGCACCCCCACTCGGACCGGGGAGCTGTTTTTT. Its translation: CASTPTRTGELFF. Complete variable domain (other parts from reference TRBV11-3 and TRBJ2-2): EAGVVQSPRYKIIEKKQPVAFWCNPISGHNTLYWYLQNLGQGPELLIRYENEEAVDDSQLPKDRFSAERLKGVDSTLKIQPAELGDSAVYLCASTPTRTGELFFGEGSRLTVL.